This is a list of T cell receptor beta chains from one sample in a study of post-analysis software for immune sequencing data. TCRdb re-called the PCR reads through MiXCR, storing one row per CDR3 protein. This repertoire shows 650,000 to 850,000 distinct CDR3 sequences, around 45% found once; its top ten account for roughly 5%. Input material: blood. The source is a girl aged 10-17 years with multiple sclerosis. Each CDR3 is given with its conserved first and last residue. D genes are given only for firm matches. Expanded clones are given a class, and other clones once, few, many or no size at all.

>TRBV6-5|NA|NA|12|TRBJ1-5
CASSREGQPQHF
TGTGCCAGCAGTAGAGAAGGGCAGCCCCAGCATTTT
>TRBV9|NA|few|15|TRBJ2-1
CASSVVPGPVNEQFF
TGTGCCAGCAGCGTAGTCCCGGGACCAGTTAATGAGCAGTTCTTC
>TRBV29-1|TRBD1|NA|13|TRBJ2-1
CSVAGTGDGEQFF
TGCAGCGTTGCCGGGACAGGGGACGGTGAGCAGTTCTTC
>TRBV7-9|NA|NA|16|TRBJ2-5
CASSFHLTDVQETQYF
TGTGCCAGCAGTTTTCATCTGACGGATGTCCAAGAGACCCAGTACTTC
>TRBV7-2|TRBD2|NA|18|TRBJ2-5
CASSLALAGGGSRETQYF
TGTGCCAGCAGCTTAGCGCTAGCGGGAGGGGGATCGCGAGAGACCCAGTACTTC
>TRBV6-5|NA|NA|15|TRBJ2-7
CATKGGARDTYEQYF
TGTGCCACCAAAGGAGGTGCCCGAGATACCTACGAGCAGTACTTC
>TRBV27|TRBD1|few|15|TRBJ2-3
CASSLWGQFTDTQYF
TGTGCCAGCAGTTTATGGGGACAGTTCACAGATACGCAGTATTTT
>TRBV28|TRBD2|few|16|TRBJ2-5
CASSFPTSGRDETQYF
TGTGCCAGCAGTTTTCCGACTAGCGGGAGGGACGAGACCCAGTACTTC
>TRBV27|TRBD2|few|15|TRBJ2-7
CASSPRTSSVGEQYF
TGTGCCAGCAGTCCAAGGACTAGTAGTGTCGGCGAGCAGTACTTC
>TRBV30|TRBD1|NA|14|TRBJ1-5
CAWSGTGYNQPQHF
TGTGCCTGGAGCGGGACAGGATACAATCAGCCCCAGCATTTT
>TRBV27|NA|NA|12|TRBJ1-5
CASSLMGQPQHF
TGTGCCAGCAGTTTAATGGGGCAGCCCCAGCATTTT
>TRBV15|TRBD2|NA|14|TRBJ2-5
CATSFVAGAYGQYF
TGTGCCACCAGCTTTGTAGCGGGAGCCTACGGGCAGTACTTC
>TRBV13|NA|NA|14|TRBJ2-1
CASSKGIGYNEQFF
TGTGCCAGCAGCAAAGGAATCGGGTACAATGAGCAGTTCTTC
>TRBV7-9|NA|few|18|TRBJ2-6
CASSLAGQAGSGANVLTF
TGTGCCAGCAGCTTAGCTGGCCAGGCGGGCTCTGGGGCCAACGTCCTGACTTTC
>TRBV27|NA|NA|13|TRBJ1-3
CASRELDGDTIYF
TGTGCCAGCAGGGAACTAGACGGCGACACCATATATTTT
>TRBV4-1|TRBD1|NA|15|TRBJ2-3
CASSLPGQGVDTQYF
TGCGCCAGCAGCCTTCCGGGACAGGGTGTGGATACGCAGTATTTT
>TRBV7-9|TRBD2|NA|16|TRBJ2-7
CASSKSGTSGDYVQYF
TGTGCCAGCAGTAAGTCCGGGACTAGCGGGGACTACGTGCAGTACTTC
>TRBV7-6|TRBD2|NA|16|TRBJ2-7
CASSLRGTRVSYEQYF
TGTGCCAGCAGCTTACGGGGGACTAGAGTTTCCTACGAGCAGTACTTC
>TRBV6-5|TRBD2|NA|18|TRBJ2-3
CASSYSYGTSGFTDTQYF
TGTGCCAGCAGTTACTCTTACGGGACTAGCGGCTTCACAGATACGCAGTATTTT
>TRBV2|NA|NA|14|TRBJ1-4
CASSGHEVGEKLFF
TGTGCCAGCAGCGGACACGAGGTGGGGGAAAAACTGTTTTTT
>TRBV5-1|TRBD2|few|17|TRBJ2-7
CASSPQPGTSGLGEQYF
TGCGCCAGCAGCCCTCAACCCGGGACTAGCGGTCTTGGGGAGCAGTACTTC
>TRBV28|NA|NA|14|TRBJ1-5
CASSQSGRIRPQHF
TGTGCCAGCAGCCAGTCGGGACGAATCCGGCCCCAGCATTTT
>TRBV27|NA|NA|13|TRBJ2-7
CASSLSKPYEQYF
TGTGCCAGCAGTTTATCGAAACCTTACGAGCAGTACTTC
>TRBV30|NA|NA|13|TRBJ1-2
CAWEQGGPYGYTF
TGTGCCTGGGAGCAGGGAGGTCCCTATGGCTACACCTTC
>TRBV15|TRBD2|few|13|TRBJ2-3
CATSRSTSDPQYF
TGTGCCACCAGCAGATCTACTAGCGACCCGCAGTATTTT
>TRBV5-6|TRBD1|NA|14|TRBJ2-7
CASSLWGTGAEQYF
TGTGCCAGCAGCTTGTGGGGGACAGGGGCCGAGCAGTACTTC